The 12 T cell receptor beta chains below were found in one sample sequenced in a study of cytomegalovirus exposure and HLA in healthy donors. Primers: 60 Vbeta forward and 13 Jbeta reverse. Here immunoSEQ multiplex PCR was the method, and the copy in TCRdb shows in-frame clones only, minus some. The data contain about 140,000 clones, roughly 80% of them singletons. The source material was PBMCs. The receptors come from a man aged 35-49 years in good health and CMV-seronegative.

The chain joins TRBV19 to TRBJ2-6; TRBD2 is a possible D gene (7 bases). CDR1 and CDR2 (germline): LNHDA, SQIVND (reference sequence). Trimming removed 8 bases at V and 9 bases at J, with 20 bases between. The CDR3 runs 15 residues. The CDR3 loop is CASRTVLGGFNVLTF. Here the CDR3 DNA reads TGTGCCAGTCGGACAGTGCTCGGGGGGTTCAACGTCCTGACTTTC.

This chain uses TRBV9 with TRBJ2-3, with D perhaps TRBD1 (5 bases). V was clipped by 0 bases and J by 1 base, with 9 bases between them. The CDR3 length is 15 residues. Germline V gene sequence: CDR1 SGDLS, CDR2 YYNGEE. CDR3 residues: CASSVEGQGTDTQYF. CDR3 bases: TGTGCCAGCAGCGTAGAGGGGCAGGGCACAGATACGCAGTATTTT.

In its sample, this clone was seen once. A read error may account for a junction end that differs from germline. This chain connects TRBV7-9 to TRBJ2-5; 7 nucleotides align to TRBD2. This CDR3 comprises 14 residues. Germline-derived CDR1 and CDR2 are SEHNR and FQNEAQ (reference sequence). The CDR3 nucleotides read TGTTCCAGCAGCTTAGCGATAGGGAGGGGGACCCAGTACTTC. It codes for CSSSLAIGRGTQYF.

The chain links TRBV5-1 to TRBJ1-5; 10 nucleotides agree with TRBD1. The CDR3 is 15 amino acids. With V trimmed by 5 bases and J by 4 bases, 6 bases remained unmatched. CDR1 is SGHRS and CDR2 is YFSETQ in the germline V gene. Here the CDR3 DNA reads TGCGCCAGCAGGACCGGGACAGGGGATAATCAGCCCCAGCATTTT. It encodes CASRTGTGDNQPQHF.

Here the CDR3 reads CASSPNRGQSYEQYF. The CDR3 DNA reads as TGTGCCAGCTCACCAAATCGAGGACAGTCCTACGAGCAGTACTTC. The chain employs TRBV18 and TRBJ2-7, with D possibly matching TRBD1 (6 bases). CDR3 length equals 15 residues. Between the trimmed V and J ends, which lost 2 bases and 1 base, there was a span of 12 bases. The germline V gene has CDR1 KGHSH and CDR2 LQKENI. Drawing the rest from reference TRBV18 and TRBJ2-7, the complete variable domain is NAGVMQNPRHLVRRRGQEARLRCSPMKGHSHVYWYRQLPEEGLKFMVYLQKENIIDESGMPKERFSAEFPKEGPSILRIQQVVRGDSAAYFCASSPNRGQSYEQYFGPGTRLTVT.

V gene TRBV5-1 combines with J gene TRBJ2-7; D gene uncertain. This CDR3 has 14 residues. Germline V lookup: CDR1 SGHRS, CDR2 YFSETQ. V was shortened by 2 bases and J by 3 bases, with 12 bases between the two germline ends. The CDR3 DNA sequence: TGCGCCAGCAGCTTTCCCACAGCCAACTACGAGCAGTACTTC. It yields the protein CASSFPTANYEQYF.

V is TRBV10-2 and J is TRBJ1-1; 8 positions agree with TRBD1. From germline, CDR1 is WSHSY and CDR2 SAAADI. The CDR3 extends over 12 amino acids. V lost 6 bases to trimming and J lost 3 bases; unmatched junction nucleotides: 0. The CDR3 sequence is CASRTGDTEAFF. In DNA form, the CDR3 reads TGCGCCAGCAGGACAGGGGACACTGAAGCTTTCTTT.

This sequence joins TRBV5-1 and TRBJ2-7; maybe TRBD1 (6 bases). The germline V and J ends were trimmed by 0 bases and 5 bases, with 15 bases remaining between them. The CDR3 sequence is 15 residues long. Germline V gives CDR1 SGHRS, CDR2 YFSETQ. Here the CDR3 reads CASSLAPGAPNEQYF. DNA of the CDR3: TGCGCCAGCAGCTTGGCGCCAGGGGCCCCCAACGAGCAGTACTTC.

The chain combines TRBV5-8 with TRBJ2-5; the D gene is possibly TRBD1 (6 bases). Germline V CDR1 and CDR2: SGHTS, YDEGEE. Between the trimmed V and J ends, which lost 3 bases and 4 bases, there was a span of 16 bases. This CDR3 contains 15 residues. Here the CDR3 reads CASSSYTGLGETQYF. The CDR3 bases are TGTGCCAGCAGCTCGTACACAGGGTTGGGAGAGACCCAGTACTTC.

This clone was observed a single time. The rearrangement uses TRBV6-5 and TRBJ1-2; TRBD1 might be the D (5 bases). The CDR3 has 15 residues. Trimming took off 8 bases at V and 8 bases at J, with 24 bases between the two ends. From germline, CDR1 is MNHEY and CDR2 SVGAGI. CDR3 nucleotide sequence: TGTGCCAGCGTGAGCGCGGGGGACGCTTTTGGGGGCTACACCTTC. The encoded protein is CASVSAGDAFGGYTF.

CDR3 sequence: CASSFRRDTEQYF. As DNA, the CDR3 is TGTGCCAGCAGTTTCCGCCGGGACACCGAGCAGTACTTC. V and J are TRBV6-1 and TRBJ2-5, with D perhaps matching TRBD1 (6 bases). The J call may be wrong; the DNA end is better matched by TRBJ2-7. Germline assignment: CDR1 MNHNS and CDR2 SASEGT. The CDR3 totals 13 residues.

V and J are TRBV2 and TRBJ2-7, with 8 bases fitting TRBD1. In germline, CDR1 is SNHLY, CDR2 FYNNEI. V shed 6 bases and J 7 bases; nucleotides not matched to a gene: 14. CDR3 size: 15 residues. DNA of the CDR3: TGTGCCAGCAGGCAGCAGGGCAGGGGGCTTTATGAGCAGTACTTC. Protein product: CASRQQGRGLYEQYF.